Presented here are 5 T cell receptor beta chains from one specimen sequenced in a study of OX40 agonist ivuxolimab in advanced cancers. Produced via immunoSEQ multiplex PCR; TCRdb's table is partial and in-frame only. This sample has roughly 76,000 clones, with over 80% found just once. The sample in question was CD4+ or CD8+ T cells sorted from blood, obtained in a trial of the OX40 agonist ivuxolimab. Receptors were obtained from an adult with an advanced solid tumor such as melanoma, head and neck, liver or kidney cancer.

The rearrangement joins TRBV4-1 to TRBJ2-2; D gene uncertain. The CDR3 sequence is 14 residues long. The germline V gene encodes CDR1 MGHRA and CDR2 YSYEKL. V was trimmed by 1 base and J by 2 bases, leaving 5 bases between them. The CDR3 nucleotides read TGCGCCAGCAGCCAAGGACGAAACACCGGGGAGCTGTTTTTT. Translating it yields CASSQGRNTGELFF.

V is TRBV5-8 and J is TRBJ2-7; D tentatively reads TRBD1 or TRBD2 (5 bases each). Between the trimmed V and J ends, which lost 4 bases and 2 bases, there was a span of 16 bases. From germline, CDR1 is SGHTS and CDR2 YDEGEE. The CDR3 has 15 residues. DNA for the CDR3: TGTGCCAGCAGCCCCGGGGCGATTGAGGCCTACGAGCAGTACTTC. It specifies CASSPGAIEAYEQYF. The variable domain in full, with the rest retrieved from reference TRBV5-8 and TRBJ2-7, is EAGVTQSPTHLIKTRGQQATLRCSPISGHTSVYWYQQALGLGLQFLLWYDEGEERNRGNFPPRFSGRQFPNYSSELNVNALELEDSALYLCASSPGAIEAYEQYFGPGTRLTVT.

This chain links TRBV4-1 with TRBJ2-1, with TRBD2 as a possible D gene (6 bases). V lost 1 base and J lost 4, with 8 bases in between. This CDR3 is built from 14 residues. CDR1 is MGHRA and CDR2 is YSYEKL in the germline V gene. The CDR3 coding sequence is TGCGCCAGCAGCCAAGGGGACTTGTACAATGAGCAGTTCTTC. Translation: CASSQGDLYNEQFF.

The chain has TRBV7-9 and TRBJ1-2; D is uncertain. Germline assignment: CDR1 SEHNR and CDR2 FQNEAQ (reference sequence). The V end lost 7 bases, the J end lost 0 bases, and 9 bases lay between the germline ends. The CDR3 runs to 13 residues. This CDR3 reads CASTSHTNYGYTF. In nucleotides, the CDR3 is TGTGCCAGCACCTCCCATACTAACTATGGCTACACCTTC.

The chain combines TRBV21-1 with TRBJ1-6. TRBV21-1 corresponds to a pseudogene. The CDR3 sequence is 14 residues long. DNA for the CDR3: TGTGCCAGCAGCAAAGGGGTTACGGATTCACCCCTCCACTTT. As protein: CASSKGVTDSPLHF.